Given below is one T cell receptor (beta chain) in context. The germline CDR1 and CDR2 sequences are SGHAT and FQDESV (reference sequence). Germline trimming cut 5 bases from V and 4 bases from J; bases unmatched to any gene: 2. The CDR3 runs 13 residues. This entry comes from a study of blood T cell repertoires in COVID-19. On the study more broadly: The samples span acute and convalescent COVID-19 from the United States, Italy and Spain. The cDNA or gDNA used as material had been derived from T cells, B-cell-depleted T cells, or PBMCs.

In the original processing: Reference gene primer amplification gave nucleated cell count estimates. This table comes from immunoSEQ multiplex PCR, and its TCRdb copy is limited to in-frame clones, with some not included. That table supplies the V and J calls and clone size; D and trimming were determined from the DNA. The table lists about 120,000 clones, roughly 79% of them singletons. The specimen sequenced was peripheral blood. The chain couples TRBV11-1 to TRBJ2-7; 10 positions agree with TRBD1. The TCR comes from a human donor in a cohort sampled during active COVID-19. CDR3 sequence reads: CASSRDRGYEQYF. DNA of the CDR3: TGTGCCAGCAGCCGGGACAGGGGATACGAGCAGTACTTC.